This T cell receptor beta chain was documented in a study of blood T cell repertoires in COVID-19. Study information: T cells, B-cell-depleted T cells, or PBMCs provided the cDNA or gDNA that served as material.

Germline V gene data show CDR1 as SGHDT and CDR2 as YYEEEE. This CDR3 contains 14 residues. The V segment lost 4 bases and the J segment 1 base; nucleotides outside the gene matches: 4. Some clones are missing from TCRdb's copy, which holds only in-frame ones; the method was immunoSEQ multiplex PCR. The sample holds approximately 90,000 clones; 88% are singletons and the top ten take 0.47%. The clonotype originates from a man between 60 and 70 years old with acute or convalescent COVID-19. The rearrangement joins TRBV5-6 to TRBJ2-5, with 7 bases matching TRBD2. Input material: peripheral blood. The CDR3 sequence is CASSTGLPQETQYF. DNA of the CDR3: TGTGCCAGCAGCACGGGACTACCCCAAGAGACCCAGTACTTC.